This T cell receptor (beta chain) came from a study of shared T cell receptors in the human thymus. Generated by immunoSEQ multiplex PCR, the TCRdb table keeps only in-frame clones and is missing some. The sample shows hundreds of thousands of clones, more than 75% of them seen only once. This clone appeared a few times. This CDR3 has 16 residues. The germline CDR1 and CDR2 sequences are SGHAT and FQNNGV. The V end lost 1 base, the J end lost 2 bases, and 15 bases lay between the germline ends. These data were also reused for a study on human thymus T cells. That investigation notes: Serving as donors were healthy Finnish infants, each of whom was having open corrective surgery for congenital heart defects. Corrective heart surgery yielded the resections from which the thymus tissue came. Thymic and blood repertoires appeared to show biased V and J gene usage.

Sequenced sample: thymocytes. The chain links TRBV11-2 to TRBJ2-7, with D perhaps TRBD2 (6 bases). This receptor was identified in a boy under two years old with a congenital heart defect. CDR3 DNA sequence: TGTGCCAGCAGCTTAGGCCCGGTGGGACTCACCTACGAGCAGTACTTC. It is translated as CASSLGPVGLTYEQYF.